The T cell receptor (beta chain) described here comes from a study of blood T cell repertoires in COVID-19. Study-wide background: Samples representing acute and convalescent COVID-19 were sourced from the United States, Italy and Spain.

Per the original data handling: Amplified reference gene primers provided the basis for estimating nucleated cell counts. Data came from immunoSEQ multiplex PCR; TCRdb stores just in-frame clones and leaves some out. Clone size and the V and J calls come from that table; the DNA yielded D and trimming. The sample shows about 26,000 clones, 85% to 90% of them seen only once. The CDR3 has 12 amino acids. The V end was cut by 4 bases, the J end by 4 bases, with 5 bases between. The germline V gene has CDR1 SNHLY and CDR2 FYNNEI. J is TRBJ1-3 and V is TRBV2; no clear D. The clonotype originates from a human donor in a cohort sampled during active COVID-19. The source material was peripheral blood. This CDR3 reads CASSAGGNTIYF. The CDR3 nucleotides read TGTGCCAGCAGTGCCGGGGGAAACACCATATATTTT.